The 10 T cell receptor beta chains below come from one sample, sequenced in a study of identical twins. Each CDR3 protein gets one entry after TCRdb re-called the 5' RACE reads with MiXCR. The sample yields some 1,700,000 distinct CDR3 sequences, less than 40% seen once. Source material: cord blood. The receptors derive from a newborn girl in good health.

This chain joins TRBV7-2 and TRBJ1-4; TRBD1 matches 7 bases. The junction had 2 bases not matched to a gene; V was cut back by 3 bases and J by 10 bases. Germline V gene lookup returns CDR1 SGHTA and CDR2 FQGNSA. The CDR3 loop spans 12 amino acids. The DNA of the CDR3 is TGTGCCAGCAGCTTCACAGGGGCAAAACTGTTTTTT. It translates to CASSFTGAKLFF.

The chain has TRBV7-9 and TRBJ2-1; TRBD2 is a possible D gene (5 bases). V lost 1 base and J 5 bases, leaving 9 bases between the germline ends. Germline lookup yields CDR1 SEHNR and CDR2 FQNEAQ (reference sequence). The CDR3 is 14 amino acids. The DNA of the CDR3 is TGTGCCAGCAGCTTAGTTGGACTGCACAATGAGCAGTTCTTC. Its translation: CASSLVGLHNEQFF. The whole variable domain, filled in from reference TRBV7-9 and TRBJ2-1, reads DTGVSQNPRHKITKRGQNVTFRCDPISEHNRLYWYRQTLGQGPEFLTYFQNEAQLEKSRLLSDRFSAERPKGSFSTLEIQRTEQGDSAMYLCASSLVGLHNEQFFGPGTRLTVL.

This chain uses TRBV30 with TRBJ2-7; either TRBD1 or TRBD2 may supply D (6 bases each). Near its end, the DNA agrees better with TRBJ2-4, so the J call may be wrong. Germline-derived CDR1 and CDR2 are GTSNPN and SVGIG (reference sequence). CDR3 size: 11 residues. CDR3 residues: CACYKGGIQYF. The CDR3 region has the DNA TGTGCCTGTTACAAGGGGGGCATTCAGTACTTC.

Only a few counts were recorded for this clonotype. The chain employs TRBV28 and TRBJ2-2; D is perhaps TRBD2 (5 bases). In germline, CDR1 is MDHEN, CDR2 SYDVKM. Trimming removed 1 base from V and 0 bases from J, with 21 bases in between. The CDR3 consists of 20 residues. This CDR3 reads CASSLYARAGSDANTGELFF. CDR3 in DNA: TGTGCCAGCAGTTTATACGCTCGTGCGGGCTCGGACGCGAACACCGGGGAGCTGTTTTTT.

A few counts support this clonotype. The chain uses TRBV10-1 and TRBJ2-3; 7 nucleotides align to TRBD1. The germline gives CDR1 WNHNN, CDR2 SYGVQD (reference sequence). The V segment lost 3 bases and the J segment 5 bases; nucleotides outside the gene matches: 8. The CDR3 has 15 amino acids. CDR3 bases: TGCGCCAGCAGTGACGGTCGACAGGGTCAAGATACGCAGTATTTT. Its translation is CASSDGRQGQDTQYF.

The chain has TRBV7-9 and TRBJ2-1; 7 nucleotides line up with TRBD1. CDR3 length: 15 residues. Unmatched junction bases numbered 8, after V lost 4 bases and J lost 5 bases. CDR1 and CDR2 (germline): SEHNR, FQNEAQ (reference sequence). The CDR3 nucleotides are TGTGCCAGCAGCTCCGACAGGGCTCGGCACAATGAGCAGTTCTTC. Translating gives CASSSDRARHNEQFF.

This clonotype was observed a few times. This may arise from a read error, as a much more abundant clone is one base away. The chain recombines TRBV6-1 with TRBJ1-2; 9 bases match TRBD1. Trimming at V came to 0 bases and at J to 7 bases, leaving 3 bases not matched to a gene. The length of the CDR3 is 14 residues. Per the germline V gene, CDR1 is MNHNS and CDR2 is SASEGT. DNA for the CDR3: TGTGCCAGCAGTGAAGCGGGGACAGGGTTTGGCTACACCTTC. Translation gives CASSEAGTGFGYTF.

This clonotype has a handful of counts. The rearrangement links TRBV28 to TRBJ1-2; weak D call: TRBD1 (5 bases). The germline V gene has CDR1 MDHEN and CDR2 SYDVKM. The CDR3 has 15 amino acids. The V and J ends lost 5 bases and 4 bases respectively, with 17 bases between them. CDR3 DNA sequence: TGTGCCAGCAGTCCTCCTTTGGGAGGGACCTATGGCTACACCTTC. Amino acids: CASSPPLGGTYGYTF.

V is TRBV2 and J is TRBJ2-2; TRBD1 matches 7 bases. V lost 9 bases, J lost 4 bases, and 11 bases stayed unmatched. The CDR3 totals 15 residues. From germline, CDR1 is SNHLY and CDR2 FYNNEI. The CDR3 region is CASITGTAITGELFF. Here the CDR3 DNA reads TGTGCCAGTATAACCGGGACAGCGATCACCGGGGAGCTGTTTTTT.

This clonotype was recorded a few times. The J gene is TRBJ1-4, the V gene TRBV25-1; D gene uncertain. Trimming removed 7 bases from V and 5 bases from J, with 11 bases in between. Per germline, CDR1 MGHDK and CDR2 SYGVNS. The CDR3 extends over 13 amino acids. This CDR3 reads CASTYRENEKLFF. CDR3 in DNA: TGTGCCAGCACCTACAGAGAGAATGAAAAACTGTTTTTT.